The present entry profiles one TCR beta chain with its context. Sequencing used immunoSEQ multiplex PCR; TCRdb keeps in-frame clones, though not all of them. The repertoire holds some 120,000 clones, around 90% seen once, with about 9% in the top ten. The data derive from a study of control samples from healthy donors and cancer patients. Germline V gene data show CDR1 as SQVTM and CDR2 as ANQGSEA. There are 16 residues in the CDR3. J lost 1 base, V lost 7 bases, and 11 bases had no gene match. Sequencing input: blood. The sequence came from a man between 18 and 35 years old in good health. The chain joins TRBV29-1 to TRBJ1-1; TRBD1 aligns across 11 bases. The CDR3 is CSGFRDRGYKNTEAFF. In DNA, the CDR3 is TGCAGCGGATTCCGGGACAGGGGGTATAAGAACACTGAAGCTTTCTTT.